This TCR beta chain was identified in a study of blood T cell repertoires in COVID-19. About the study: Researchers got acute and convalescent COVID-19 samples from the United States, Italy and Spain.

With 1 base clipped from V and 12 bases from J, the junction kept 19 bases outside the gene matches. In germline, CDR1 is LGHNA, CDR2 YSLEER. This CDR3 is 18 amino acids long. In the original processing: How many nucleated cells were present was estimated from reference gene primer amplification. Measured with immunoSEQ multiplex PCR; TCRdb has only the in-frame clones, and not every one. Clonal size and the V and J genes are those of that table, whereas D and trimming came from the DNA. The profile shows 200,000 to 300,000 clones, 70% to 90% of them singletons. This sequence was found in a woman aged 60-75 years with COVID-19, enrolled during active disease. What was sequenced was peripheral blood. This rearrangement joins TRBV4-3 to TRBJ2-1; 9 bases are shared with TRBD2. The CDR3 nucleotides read TGCGCCAGCAGCCAAGTTTTCCGGGGAGCGGGAGGACCGCTCAGGCAGTTCTTC. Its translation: CASSQVFRGAGGPLRQFF.